These 19 T cell receptor beta chains were sequenced from one sample in a study of T cells in Graves' hyperthyroidism and ophthalmopathy. The source material, RNA transcripts, was used to amplify TCR beta CDR3 regions. The HTBI primer set was used in a first-round RT-PCR of the TCR CDR3. TCRdb re-called the multiplex PCR reads with MiXCR, one entry per CDR3 protein. This sample has approximately 630,000 distinct CDR3 sequences, with under 20% found just once. Sequenced sample: blood. The receptors shown here come from a woman in her twenties or thirties with Graves' hyperthyroidism.

The chain combines TRBV11-2 with TRBJ2-2, with TRBD2 matching over 9 bases. Germline lookup yields CDR1 SGHAT and CDR2 FQNNGV. V was pared by 5 bases and J by 0 bases, with 4 bases of the junction left unmatched. The CDR3 contains 16 residues. The CDR3 spells CASSLTSGANTGELFF. DNA for the CDR3: TGTGCCAGCAGCCTGACTAGCGGAGCGAACACCGGGGAGCTGTTTTTT. The whole variable domain, filled in from reference TRBV11-2 and TRBJ2-2, reads EAGVAQSPRYKIIEKRQSVAFWCNPISGHATLYWYQQILGQGPKLLIQFQNNGVVDDSQLPKDRFSAERLKGVDSTLKIQPAKLEDSAVYLCASSLTSGANTGELFFGEGSRLTVL.

This clonotype showed up many times. The gene calls are TRBV27 and TRBJ2-7; D gene uncertain. Looked up from germline, CDR1 is MNHEY and CDR2 is SMNVEV (reference sequence). V was cut by 6 bases and J by 0 bases, with 15 bases left in between. CDR3 length: 15 residues. CDR3 protein: CASSYTYRSSYEQYF. CDR3 bases: TGTGCCAGCAGCTACACGTACAGAAGCTCCTACGAGCAGTACTTC.

The CDR3 here is CAITRTSGSTDTQYF. CDR3 nucleotides: TGTGCCATCACCAGGACTAGCGGGAGCACAGATACGCAGTATTTT. The rearrangement joins TRBV10-3 to TRBJ2-3; 11 nucleotides agree with TRBD2. CDR1 is ENHRY, CDR2 SYGVKD, per germline. V shed 7 bases and J 0 bases; nucleotides not matched to a gene: 3. The CDR3 is 15 amino acids.

This clonotype was counted between two and nine times. The chain links TRBV18 to TRBJ1-1, with TRBD1 matching over 7 bases. V was clipped by 3 bases and J by 0 bases; unmatched bases: 10. Germline V gene lookup returns CDR1 KGHSH and CDR2 LQKENI. This CDR3 region has 17 residues. This CDR3 reads CASSPPGQTILNTEAFF. The DNA for the CDR3 is TGTGCCAGCTCACCCCCGGGACAGACAATCCTGAACACTGAAGCTTTCTTT.

This clonotype was seen repeatedly, ten times or more. The chain links TRBV2 to TRBJ1-5; D is uncertain. There are 14 residues in the CDR3. V lost 3 bases, J lost 1 base, and 7 bases lay in between. Germline lookup yields CDR1 SNHLY and CDR2 FYNNEI. The CDR3 DNA sequence: TGTGCCAGCAGTGAGCCGGACAGCAATCAGCCCCAGCATTTT. As protein: CASSEPDSNQPQHF.

V gene TRBV27 combines with J gene TRBJ2-1; tentative D call: TRBD2 (6 bases). Germline V gene data show CDR1 as MNHEY and CDR2 as SMNVEV (reference sequence). The length of the CDR3 is 16 residues. V lost 8 bases to trimming and J lost 10 bases, with 27 bases between them. In DNA, the CDR3 is TGTGCCAGCCTACCGGGAGCTAGAACCCAAGTCGGGGAGCAGTTCTTC. Translation gives CASLPGARTQVGEQFF.

This clonotype showed up just a few times. One junction end does not reproduce the germline sequence, and a read error may be involved. The chain combines TRBV7-3 with TRBJ2-3, with D possibly being TRBD2 (6 bases). Germline V gene data show CDR1 as SGHTA and CDR2 as FQGTGA. The CDR3 loop spans 17 amino acids. This chain's CDR3 is CANSLTGVGSETDTQYF. The DNA for the CDR3 is TGTGCCAACAGCTTAACGGGGGTTGGTAGCGAGACAGATACGCAGTATTTT.

This clonotype has at least ten counts. This chain connects TRBV2 to TRBJ2-3; no definite D call. The CDR3 runs to 12 residues. With 1 base removed from V and 8 bases from J, the gap between germline ends came to 7 bases. Germline V lookup: CDR1 SNHLY, CDR2 FYNNEI. The CDR3: CASSEDSSTQYF. In DNA, the CDR3 is TGTGCCAGCAGTGAAGATTCCAGTACGCAGTATTTT.

The V call is TRBV30, the J call TRBJ2-2; D is possibly TRBD2 (5 bases). Germline V CDR1 and CDR2: GTSNPN, SVGIG (reference sequence). Between the trimmed V and J ends, which lost 0 bases and 3 bases, there was a span of 11 bases. The CDR3 covers 15 residues. CDR3 DNA sequence: TGTGCCTGGAGTGTACCTAGCACCGACACCGGGGAGCTGTTTTTT. The encoded protein is CAWSVPSTDTGELFF.

This clonotype appeared many times. This chain uses TRBV6-5 with TRBJ1-2, with D perhaps TRBD1 (6 bases). V was pared by 2 bases and J by 5 bases, with 12 bases between. There are 14 residues in the CDR3. Germline CDR1 reads MNHEY; CDR2 reads SVGAGI. The chain's CDR3 is CASSYNRVGYGYTF. CDR3 coding DNA: TGTGCCAGCAGTTACAACAGGGTCGGGTATGGCTACACCTTC.

As to this clonotype: The junction differs from germline at one of its ends, possibly a read error. This rearrangement joins TRBV20-1 to TRBJ1-2, with a tentative D call TRBD1 (5 bases). The CDR3 runs 14 residues. Germline CDR1 reads DFQATT; CDR2 reads SNEGSKA (reference sequence). CDR3 in amino acids: CSASIRGRGYGYTF. CDR3 DNA: TGCAGCGCTAGTATCCGGGGGAGAGGCTATGGCTACACCTTC.

This clonotype has ten or more counts. The chain employs TRBV7-2 and TRBJ2-7; D is possibly TRBD2 (5 bases). In germline, CDR1 is SGHTA, CDR2 FQGNSA. The CDR3 is 13 residues long. V shed 0 bases and J shed 6 bases, with 9 bases lying between them. CDR3 amino acids: CASSLARVGEQYF. CDR3 DNA: TGTGCCAGCAGCTTAGCGAGGGTGGGCGAGCAGTACTTC.

This clonotype has ten or more counts. V gene TRBV6-1 combines with J gene TRBJ2-1; 10 bases are a match to TRBD2. Germline lookup yields CDR1 MNHNS and CDR2 SASEGT. The CDR3 extends over 14 amino acids. Unmatched junction bases numbered 2, after V lost 3 bases and J lost 6 bases. The CDR3 coding sequence is TGTGCCAGCAGTGAGAGCGGGAGGGCCAATGAGCAGTTCTTC. This sequence encodes CASSESGRANEQFF.

V gene TRBV27 combines with J gene TRBJ1-1; 7 bases align to TRBD1. The length of the CDR3 is 14 residues. CDR1 MNHEY and CDR2 SMNVEV come from the germline V gene (reference sequence). The junction had 8 bases not matched to a gene; V was cut back by 3 bases and J by 7 bases. The CDR3 nucleotides are TGTGCCAGCAGTTTGCAAGGGGGCTGGGGTGAAGCTTTCTTT. Its translation: CASSLQGGWGEAFF.

There are many counts of this clonotype. The chain couples TRBV5-1 to TRBJ2-3; 7 nucleotides agree with TRBD1. V was clipped by 8 bases and J by 1 base; unmatched bases: 7. The CDR3 sequence is 14 residues long. In germline, CDR1 is SGHRS, CDR2 YFSETQ. The CDR3 spells CASTRTGGTDTQYF. The CDR3 DNA follows: TGCGCCAGTACCAGAACAGGGGGCACAGATACGCAGTATTTT.

This clonotype has a count of ten or more. This chain links TRBV5-1 with TRBJ2-1; the match to TRBD2 covers 13 bases. V dropped 4 bases and J dropped 9; count of bases not matched to a gene: 4. The germline CDR1 and CDR2 sequences are SGHRS and YFSETQ. The CDR3 is 14 amino acids. The CDR3 DNA reads as TGCGCCAGCAGCCCGGGACTAGCGGGAACTGAGCAGTTCTTC. Protein product: CASSPGLAGTEQFF. Supplemented by reference TRBV5-1 and TRBJ2-1, the full variable domain reads KAGVTQTPRYLIKTRGQQVTLSCSPISGHRSVSWYQQTPGQGLQFLFEYFSETQRNKGNFPGRFSGRQFSNSRSEMNVSTLELGDSALYLCASSPGLAGTEQFFGPGTRLTVL.

This clonotype has just a few counts. The chain uses TRBV2 and TRBJ1-4, with 9 bases lining up with TRBD1. The CDR3 has 14 residues. Germline values: CDR1 SNHLY, CDR2 FYNNEI. V lost 2 bases to trimming and J lost 10 bases; unmatched junction nucleotides: 5. The CDR3 nucleotides read TGTGCCAGCAGTGAACCGGGACAGGGTAGAAAACTGTTTTTT. Its protein product is CASSEPGQGRKLFF.

Many counts were recorded for this clonotype. The gene calls are TRBV7-8 and TRBJ1-5, with D unclear. CDR1 is SGHVS and CDR2 is FQNEAQ in the germline V gene. V dropped 2 bases and J dropped 6 bases, with 11 bases sitting between them. The CDR3 totals 14 residues. The CDR3 DNA reads as TGTGCCAGCAGCTTAACCCCAGTAGGTCAGCCCCAGCATTTT. It translates to CASSLTPVGQPQHF.

A few counts support this clonotype. The chain combines TRBV28 with TRBJ1-2; D is unresolved. V was shortened by 6 bases and J by 8 bases, with 16 bases between the two germline ends. Germline assignment: CDR1 MDHEN and CDR2 SYDVKM. The CDR3 has 13 residues. CDR3 nucleotides: TGTGCCAGCAGATCCCAGGTTCCGGGGGGCTACACCTTC. Its protein is CASRSQVPGGYTF.